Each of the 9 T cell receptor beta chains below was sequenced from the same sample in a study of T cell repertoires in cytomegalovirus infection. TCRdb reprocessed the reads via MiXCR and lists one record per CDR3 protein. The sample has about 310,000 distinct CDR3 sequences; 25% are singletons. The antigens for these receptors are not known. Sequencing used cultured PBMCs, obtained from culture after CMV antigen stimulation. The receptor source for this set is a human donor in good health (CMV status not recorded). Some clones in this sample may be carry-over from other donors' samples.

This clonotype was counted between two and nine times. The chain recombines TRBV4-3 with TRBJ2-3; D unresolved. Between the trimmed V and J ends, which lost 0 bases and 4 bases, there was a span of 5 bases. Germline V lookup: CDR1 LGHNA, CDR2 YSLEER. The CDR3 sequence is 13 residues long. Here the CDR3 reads CASSQDFADTQYF. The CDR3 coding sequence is TGCGCCAGCAGCCAAGATTTCGCAGATACGCAGTATTTT.

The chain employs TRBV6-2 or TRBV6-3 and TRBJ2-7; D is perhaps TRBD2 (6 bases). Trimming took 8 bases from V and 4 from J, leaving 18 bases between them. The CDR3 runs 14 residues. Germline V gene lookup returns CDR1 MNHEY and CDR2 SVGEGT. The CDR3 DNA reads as TGTGCCAGCCGGGCCCGGGGGACGGTTTACGAGCAGTACTTC. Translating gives CASRARGTVYEQYF.

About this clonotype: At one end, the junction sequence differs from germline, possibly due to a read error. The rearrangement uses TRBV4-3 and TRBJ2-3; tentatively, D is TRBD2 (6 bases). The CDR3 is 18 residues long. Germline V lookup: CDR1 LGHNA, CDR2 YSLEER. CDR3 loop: CASSQDRHTTGLTSSMHF. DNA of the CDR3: TGCGCCAGCAGCCAAGATCGACATACGACGGGACTCACTTCCTCCATGCATTTT.

CDR3 DNA: TGTGCCAGCAGCTCTGGACTAGCGGTCCACGAGCAGTACTTC. Translation: CASSSGLAVHEQYF. The chain uses TRBV7-2 and TRBJ2-7; 10 bases are a match to TRBD2. The CDR3 sequence is 14 residues long. With V trimmed by 4 bases and J by 5 bases, 5 bases remained unmatched. Germline V gene sequence: CDR1 SGHTA, CDR2 FQGNSA.

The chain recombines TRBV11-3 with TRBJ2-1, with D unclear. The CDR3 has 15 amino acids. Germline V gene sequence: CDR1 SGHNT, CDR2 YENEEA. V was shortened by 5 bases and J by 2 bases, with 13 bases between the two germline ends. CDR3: CASSPSDHTYNEQFF. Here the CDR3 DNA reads TGTGCCAGCAGCCCGAGCGATCACACCTACAATGAGCAGTTCTTC.

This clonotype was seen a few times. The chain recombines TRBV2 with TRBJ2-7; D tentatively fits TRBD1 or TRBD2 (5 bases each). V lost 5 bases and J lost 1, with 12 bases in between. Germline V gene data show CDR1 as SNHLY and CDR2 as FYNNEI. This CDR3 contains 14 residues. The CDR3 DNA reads TGTGCCAGCAGTTGGGGACGGTCGTCCTACGAGCAGTACTTC. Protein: CASSWGRSSYEQYF.

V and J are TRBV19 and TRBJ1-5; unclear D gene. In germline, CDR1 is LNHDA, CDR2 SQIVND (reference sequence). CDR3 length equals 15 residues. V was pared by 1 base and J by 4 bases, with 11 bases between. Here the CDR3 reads CASSIVRQSNQPQHF. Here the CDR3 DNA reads TGTGCCAGTAGTATAGTTCGTCAGAGTAATCAGCCCCAGCATTTT.

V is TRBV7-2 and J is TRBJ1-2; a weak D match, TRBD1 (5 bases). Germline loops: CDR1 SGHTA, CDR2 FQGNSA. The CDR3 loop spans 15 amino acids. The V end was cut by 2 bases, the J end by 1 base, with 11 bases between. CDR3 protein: CASSLSPGHNYGYTF. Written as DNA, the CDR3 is TGTGCCAGCAGCTTATCGCCAGGGCATAACTATGGCTACACCTTC.

Here the CDR3 reads CASSSGSPGNTIYF. DNA of the CDR3: TGTGCCAGCAGCTCCGGGTCCCCTGGAAACACCATATATTTT. This chain joins TRBV12-3 or TRBV12-4 and TRBJ1-3; D is uncertain. The V end lost 6 bases, the J end lost 2 bases, and 11 bases lay between the germline ends. This CDR3 is 14 amino acids long.